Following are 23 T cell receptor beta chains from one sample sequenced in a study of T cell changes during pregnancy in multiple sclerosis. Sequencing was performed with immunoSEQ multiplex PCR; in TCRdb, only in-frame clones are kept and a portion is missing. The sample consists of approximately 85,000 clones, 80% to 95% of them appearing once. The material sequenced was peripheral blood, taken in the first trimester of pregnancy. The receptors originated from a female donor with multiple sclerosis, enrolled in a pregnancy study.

The CDR3 DNA reads as TGTGCCAGTAGTATTGGCGGGGAGCAGTACTTC. It encodes CASSIGGEQYF. This chain connects TRBV19 to TRBJ2-7, with D possibly TRBD2 on 5 matching bases. Trimming removed 3 bases from V and 7 bases from J, with 7 bases in between. CDR3 size: 11 residues. CDR1 is LNHDA, CDR2 SQIVND, per germline (reference sequence).

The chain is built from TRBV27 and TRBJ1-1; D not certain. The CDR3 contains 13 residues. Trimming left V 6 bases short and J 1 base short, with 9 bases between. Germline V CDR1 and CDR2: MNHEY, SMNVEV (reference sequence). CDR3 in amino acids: CASSPLGNTEAFF. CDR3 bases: TGTGCCAGCAGCCCACTCGGGAACACTGAAGCTTTCTTT.

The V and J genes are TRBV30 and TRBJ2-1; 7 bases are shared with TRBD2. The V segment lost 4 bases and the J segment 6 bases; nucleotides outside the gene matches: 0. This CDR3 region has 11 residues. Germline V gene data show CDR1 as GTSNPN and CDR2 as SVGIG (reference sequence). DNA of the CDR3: TGTGCCTGGACTAGCGGCAATGAGCAGTTCTTC. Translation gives CAWTSGNEQFF. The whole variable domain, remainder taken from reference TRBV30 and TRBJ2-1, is SQTIHQWPATLVQPVGSPLSLECTVEGTSNPNLYWYRQAAGRGLQLLFYSVGIGQISSEVPQNLSASRPQDRQFILSSKKLLLSDSGFYLCAWTSGNEQFFGPGTRLTVL.

The CDR3 region is CASSLAGPSGEKLFF. The DNA for the CDR3 is TGTGCCAGCAGCTTGGCGGGTCCGTCGGGTGAAAAACTGTTTTTT. The gene calls are TRBV5-4 and TRBJ1-4; D remains ambiguous. V shed 0 bases and J shed 7 bases, with 13 bases lying between them. The germline gives CDR1 SGHNT, CDR2 YYREEE (reference sequence). The CDR3 is 15 amino acids. The full variable domain, with the rest looked up from reference TRBV5-4 and TRBJ1-4, is ETGVTQSPTHLIKTRGQQVTLRCSSQSGHNTVSWYQQALGQGPQFIFQYYREEENGRGNFPPRFSGLQFPNYSSELNVNALELDDSALYLCASSLAGPSGEKLFFGSGTQLSVL.

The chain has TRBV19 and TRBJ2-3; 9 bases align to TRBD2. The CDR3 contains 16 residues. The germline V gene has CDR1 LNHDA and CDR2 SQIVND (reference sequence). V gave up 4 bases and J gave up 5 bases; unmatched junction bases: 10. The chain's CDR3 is CASSKPGLAGIDTQYF. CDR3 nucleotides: TGTGCCAGTAGTAAACCGGGACTAGCCGGGATAGATACGCAGTATTTT.

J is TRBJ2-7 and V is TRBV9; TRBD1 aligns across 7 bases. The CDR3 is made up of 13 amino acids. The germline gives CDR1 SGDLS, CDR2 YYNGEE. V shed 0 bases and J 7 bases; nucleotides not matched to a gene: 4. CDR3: CASSVEGAGEQYF. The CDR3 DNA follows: TGTGCCAGCAGCGTAGAGGGGGCGGGTGAGCAGTACTTC.

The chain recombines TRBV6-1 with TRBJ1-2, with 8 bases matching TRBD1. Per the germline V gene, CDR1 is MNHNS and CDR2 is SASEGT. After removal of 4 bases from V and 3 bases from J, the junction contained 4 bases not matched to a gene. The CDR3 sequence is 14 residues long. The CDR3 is CASSVSGQDYGYTF. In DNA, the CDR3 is TGTGCCAGCAGTGTATCGGGACAGGACTATGGCTACACCTTC.

The CDR3 protein is CASSEPQHNSPLHF. In DNA, the CDR3 is TGTGCCAGCAGTGAACCACAGCATAATTCACCCCTCCACTTT. This rearrangement joins TRBV25-1 to TRBJ1-6; D is ambiguous. The germline V gene encodes CDR1 MGHDK and CDR2 SYGVNS. The germline V and J ends were trimmed by 2 bases and 5 bases, with 7 bases remaining between them. The CDR3 loop spans 14 amino acids.

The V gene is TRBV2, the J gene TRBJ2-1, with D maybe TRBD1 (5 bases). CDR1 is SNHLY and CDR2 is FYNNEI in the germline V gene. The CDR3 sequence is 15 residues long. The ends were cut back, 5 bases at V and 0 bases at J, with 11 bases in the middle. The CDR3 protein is CASSSDTSSYNEQFF. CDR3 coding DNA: TGTGCCAGCAGTTCGGACACGAGCTCCTACAATGAGCAGTTCTTC.

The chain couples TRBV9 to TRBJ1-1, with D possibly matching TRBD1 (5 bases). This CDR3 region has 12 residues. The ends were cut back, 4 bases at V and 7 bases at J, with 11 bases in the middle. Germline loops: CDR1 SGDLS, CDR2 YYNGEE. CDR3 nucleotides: TGTGCCAGCAGCCCCGGGGGGATTGAAGCTTTCTTT. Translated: CASSPGGIEAFF.

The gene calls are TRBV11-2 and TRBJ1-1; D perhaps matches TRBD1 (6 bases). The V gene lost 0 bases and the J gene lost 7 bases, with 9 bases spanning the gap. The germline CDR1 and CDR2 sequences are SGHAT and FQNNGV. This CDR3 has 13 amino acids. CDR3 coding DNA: TGTGCCAGCAGCTTAGACAGGGGTGGTGAAGCTTTCTTT. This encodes CASSLDRGGEAFF.

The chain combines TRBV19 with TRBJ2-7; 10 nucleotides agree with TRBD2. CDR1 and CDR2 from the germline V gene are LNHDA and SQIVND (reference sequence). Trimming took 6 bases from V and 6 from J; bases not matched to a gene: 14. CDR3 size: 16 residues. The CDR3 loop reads CASSRTSGGFSGEQYF. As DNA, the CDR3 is TGTGCCAGTAGCCGGACTAGCGGTGGGTTCTCGGGCGAGCAGTACTTC. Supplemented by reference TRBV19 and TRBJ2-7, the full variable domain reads DGGITQSPKYLFRKEGQNVTLSCEQNLNHDAMYWYRQDPGQGLRLIYYSQIVNDFQKGDIAEGYSVSREKKESFPLTVTSAQKNPTAFYLCASSRTSGGFSGEQYFGPGTRLTVT.

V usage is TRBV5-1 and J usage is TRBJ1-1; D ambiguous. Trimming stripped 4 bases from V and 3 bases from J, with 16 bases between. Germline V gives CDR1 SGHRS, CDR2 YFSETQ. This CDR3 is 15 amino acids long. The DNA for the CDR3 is TGCGCCAGCAGCCTGGGGTCGGGATCTCACACTGAAGCTTTCTTT. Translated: CASSLGSGSHTEAFF.

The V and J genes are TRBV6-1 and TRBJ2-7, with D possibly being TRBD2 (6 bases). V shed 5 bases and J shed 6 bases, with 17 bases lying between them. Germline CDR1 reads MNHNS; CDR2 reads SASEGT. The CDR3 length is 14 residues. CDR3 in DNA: TGTGCCAGCAGTTATAGACCCGGGGGAATCGAGCAGTACTTC. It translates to CASSYRPGGIEQYF.

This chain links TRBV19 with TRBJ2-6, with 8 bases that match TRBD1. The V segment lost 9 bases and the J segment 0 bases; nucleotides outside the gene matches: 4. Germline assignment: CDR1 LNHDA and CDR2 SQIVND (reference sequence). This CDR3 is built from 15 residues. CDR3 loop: CARLGQGSGANVLTF. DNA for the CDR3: TGTGCCAGGCTCGGACAGGGCTCTGGGGCCAACGTCCTGACTTTC.

The CDR3 protein is CASSLGQGAGGYTF. The CDR3 nucleotides are TGTGCCAGCAGCCTCGGACAGGGGGCTGGTGGCTACACCTTC. The chain links TRBV6-6 to TRBJ1-2, with TRBD1 matching 11 bases. The CDR3 loop spans 14 amino acids. V gave up 6 bases and J gave up 7 bases; unmatched junction bases: 7. CDR1 MNHNY and CDR2 SVGAGI come from the germline V gene (reference sequence).

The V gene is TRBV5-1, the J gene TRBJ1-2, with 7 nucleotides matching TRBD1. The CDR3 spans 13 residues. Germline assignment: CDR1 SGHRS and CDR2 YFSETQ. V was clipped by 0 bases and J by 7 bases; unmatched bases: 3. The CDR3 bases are TGCGCCAGCAGCTTGGTACAGGGGACTGGCTACACCTTC. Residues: CASSLVQGTGYTF.

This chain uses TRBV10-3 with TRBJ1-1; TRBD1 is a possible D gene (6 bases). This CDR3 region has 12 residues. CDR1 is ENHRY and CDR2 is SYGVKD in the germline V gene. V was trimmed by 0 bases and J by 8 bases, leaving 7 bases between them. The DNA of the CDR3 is TGTGCCATCAGTGAGTCGGACAGAGAAGCTTTCTTT. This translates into CAISESDREAFF.

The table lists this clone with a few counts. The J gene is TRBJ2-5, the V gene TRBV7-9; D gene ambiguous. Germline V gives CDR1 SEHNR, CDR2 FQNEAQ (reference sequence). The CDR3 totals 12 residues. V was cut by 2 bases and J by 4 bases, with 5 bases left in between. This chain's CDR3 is CASSLSGETQYF. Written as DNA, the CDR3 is TGTGCCAGCAGCTTATCCGGAGAGACCCAGTACTTC.

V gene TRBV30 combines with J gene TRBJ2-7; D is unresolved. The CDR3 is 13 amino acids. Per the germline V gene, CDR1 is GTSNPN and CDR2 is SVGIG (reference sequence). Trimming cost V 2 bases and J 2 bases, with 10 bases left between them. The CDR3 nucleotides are TGTGCCTGGAGTCCCAACCGGGCCTACGAGCAGTACTTC. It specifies CAWSPNRAYEQYF.

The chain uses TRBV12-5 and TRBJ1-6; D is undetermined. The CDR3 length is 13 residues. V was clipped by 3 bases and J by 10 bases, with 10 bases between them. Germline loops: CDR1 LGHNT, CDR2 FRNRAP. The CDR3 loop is CASGLREKSPLHF. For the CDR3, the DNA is TGTGCTAGTGGTTTACGGGAGAAATCACCCCTCCACTTT.

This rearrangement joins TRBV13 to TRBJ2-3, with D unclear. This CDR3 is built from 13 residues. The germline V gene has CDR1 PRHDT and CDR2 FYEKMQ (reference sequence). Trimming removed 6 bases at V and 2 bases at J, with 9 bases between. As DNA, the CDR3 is TGTGCCAGCAGATCGGGTAACACAGATACGCAGTATTTT. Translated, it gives CASRSGNTDTQYF.

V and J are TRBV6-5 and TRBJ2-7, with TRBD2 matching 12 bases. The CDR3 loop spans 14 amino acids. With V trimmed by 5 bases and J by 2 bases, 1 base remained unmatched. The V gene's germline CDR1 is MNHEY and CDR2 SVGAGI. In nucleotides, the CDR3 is TGTGCCAGCAGTCGGACTAGCGGGACCTACGAGCAGTACTTC. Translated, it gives CASSRTSGTYEQYF.